The present entry profiles one TCR beta chain with its context. The data originate from a study of blood T cell repertoires in COVID-19. Study overall: The origin of the acute and convalescent COVID-19 samples was the United States, Italy and Spain. PBMCs, B-cell-depleted T cells, or T cells were the source of the cDNA or gDNA that made up the material.

Authors' analysis steps: Reference gene primer amplification gave nucleated cell count estimates. Using immunoSEQ multiplex PCR, the repertoire was profiled, and TCRdb retains in-frame clones only, with some absent. V and J calls and clone size are given by that table; D and trimming were obtained from the DNA. The sample consists of about half a million clones, approximately 85% of them appearing once. Source material: peripheral blood. The clonotype originates from a human donor in a cohort sampled during active COVID-19.

Here the CDR3 reads CAWRDRGEQYF. DNA for the CDR3: TGTGCCTGGAGGGACAGGGGCGAGCAGTACTTC. The chain recombines TRBV30 with TRBJ2-7, with 9 bases lining up with TRBD1. V lost 3 bases to trimming and J lost 6 bases; unmatched junction nucleotides: 0. The CDR3 length is 11 residues. The V gene's germline CDR1 is GTSNPN and CDR2 SVGIG (reference sequence).